The source of this T cell receptor beta chain is a study of shared clonotypes between healthy human individuals. The study's findings and limits: Generation probabilities of non-shared clonotypes were lower (relative to those shared by all four donors). On the whole, naive subsets had larger estimated richness than memory subsets had. Inspection by rarefaction showed sorted-subset sequencing to be incomplete despite large depth.

Only in-frame clones appear in the TCRdb table, and some are missing; sequencing was by immunoSEQ multiplex PCR. The sample carries around 2,000,000 clones, approximately 94% recorded once. Naive CD8 populations comprised CD45RO-negative cells positively selected for CCR7, excluding terminally differentiated effector memory CD45RA+ cells. The sample holds one count of this clone. Antigen unknown. The TCR originated in a man between 18 and 29 years old in good health. The material sequenced was naive CD8+ T cells sorted from blood.

CDR3 sequence: CAWSFLVDEQFF. CDR3 coding DNA: TGTGCCTGGAGTTTTCTAGTAGATGAGCAGTTCTTC. V usage is TRBV30 and J usage is TRBJ2-1; D gene unclear. CDR3 length: 12 residues. CDR1 and CDR2 from the germline V gene are GTSNPN and SVGIG (reference sequence). Trimming removed 2 bases at V and 8 bases at J, with 10 bases between.